Shown below are 4 T cell receptor beta chains from a single sample sequenced in a study of blood T cell repertoires in COVID-19 (TCRdb year 2020). Library method: the immunoSEQ multiplex PCR assay. In TCRdb, the immuneACCESS table is reduced to in-frame sequences with V and J assigned. These tables do not hold every clone; where another copy was compared, an unresolved V gene accounts for under half, and the others remain unexplained. This sample is represented by 90,000 to 130,000 clones; over 75% of them were singletons. The top ten constitute roughly 2.3% of the sample. Sequencing was done on a sample of peripheral blood. The source is a human donor in a cohort sampled during active COVID-19.

This clone was seen just once. This chain connects TRBV7-9 to TRBJ2-1, with 13 bases matching TRBD2. Per germline, CDR1 SEHNR and CDR2 FQNEAQ (reference sequence). The CDR3 is 17 amino acids. The V gene end was trimmed by 5 bases and the J gene end by 5 bases; junction bases not matched to a gene: 9. The CDR3 bases are TGTGCCAGCAGCGCCCGGACTAGCGGGAGATCTGACAATGAGCAGTTCTTC. Translation gives CASSARTSGRSDNEQFF.

Only one count was recorded for this clone. The V gene is TRBV10-1, the J gene TRBJ2-7, with TRBD1 matching over 7 bases. The CDR3 is 16 amino acids. Per germline, CDR1 WNHNN and CDR2 SYGVQD (reference sequence). Trimming took 8 bases from V and 2 from J; bases not matched to a gene: 15. For the CDR3, the DNA is TGCGCCAGCGATGCCGTCCAACAGGGGACCCCCTACGAGCAGTACTTC. Its translation: CASDAVQQGTPYEQYF.

The chain couples TRBV4-1 to TRBJ2-7; 9 nucleotides align to TRBD2. CDR3 length: 14 amino acids. Losses at the gene ends were 7 bases for V and 5 bases for J; bases not matched to a gene: 9. The V gene's germline CDR1 is MGHRA and CDR2 YSYEKL. CDR3 loop: CASTQSGRPNEQYF. CDR3 DNA: TGCGCCAGCACCCAGAGCGGGAGGCCCAACGAGCAGTACTTC.

V is TRBV7-8 and J is TRBJ2-7; maybe TRBD2 (5 bases). Trimming cost V 7 bases and J 5 bases, with 12 bases left between them. Germline lookup yields CDR1 SGHVS and CDR2 FQNEAQ. This CDR3 comprises 12 residues. The CDR3 sequence: CASTLGDNEQYF. The CDR3 coding sequence is TGTGCCAGCACCCTCGGGGATAACGAGCAGTACTTC.